This T cell receptor (beta chain) stems from a study of cytomegalovirus exposure and HLA in healthy donors. V trimming: 3 bases; J trimming: 8 bases; junction bases outside the gene matches: 6. CDR1 MGHRA and CDR2 YSYEKL come from the germline V gene. This CDR3 has 13 amino acids. The PCR contained 60 Vbeta and 13 Jbeta primers. The assay was immunoSEQ multiplex PCR, and TCRdb's table has in-frame clones only and misses some. The sample totals 200,000 or so clones. V and J are TRBV4-1 and TRBJ1-2; 7 nucleotides agree with TRBD1. Sequences were obtained from PBMCs. This clonotype was obtained from a boy between 5 and 17 years old in good health and CMV-seronegative. CDR3 sequence reads: CASSHRQGGGYTF. CDR3 in DNA: TGCGCCAGCAGCCACAGACAGGGAGGAGGCTACACCTTC.